These 19 T cell receptor beta chains were sequenced from one sample in a study of blood T cell repertoires in COVID-19 (TCRdb year 2020). Libraries were built with the immunoSEQ multiplex PCR assay. TCRdb limited this immuneACCESS table to in-frame rearrangements with V and J called. A share of clones is missing; checked studies link under half to unresolved V genes, and the rest is unexplained. The sample data list 150,000 to 200,000 clones, and 70% to 85% of these were observed just once. The ten largest clones represent around 6.9% of the sample. The sequenced material came from peripheral blood. The source of these receptors is an elderly man with COVID-19, enrolled during active disease.

The chain joins TRBV18 to TRBJ1-1, with 10 bases matching TRBD1. V lost 4 bases and J lost 0; bases outside the gene matches: 11. This CDR3 region has 18 residues. Germline values: CDR1 KGHSH, CDR2 LQKENI. CDR3 amino acids: CASSRPGQGFLVNTEAFF. CDR3 DNA sequence: TGTGCCAGCTCACGACCGGGACAGGGGTTTCTCGTGAACACTGAAGCTTTCTTT.

The J gene is TRBJ2-3, the V gene TRBV5-1; the D gene is possibly TRBD1 (5 bases). This CDR3 has 14 amino acids. Per the germline V gene, CDR1 is SGHRS and CDR2 is YFSETQ. V lost 2 bases and J lost 4, with 11 bases in between. The CDR3 coding sequence is TGCGCCAGCAGCTTCCAGGGCGGCCCAGATACGCAGTATTTT. Amino acids: CASSFQGGPDTQYF.

V usage is TRBV28 and J usage is TRBJ2-3; 11 bases are a match to TRBD2. J was trimmed by 1 base and V by 6 bases; bases with no gene match: 6. Germline lookup yields CDR1 MDHEN and CDR2 SYDVKM. The CDR3 loop spans 16 amino acids. The CDR3 region is CASRPSLAGGTDTQYF. The DNA for the CDR3 is TGTGCCAGCAGACCCTCACTAGCGGGGGGCACAGATACGCAGTATTTT.

CDR3 coding DNA: TGTGCCAGCAGCGTCGGGACAAGGACCTACGAGCAGTACTTC. Translating gives CASSVGTRTYEQYF. This chain connects TRBV9 to TRBJ2-7; a possible D gene is TRBD1 (6 bases). V lost 2 bases and J lost 2, with 11 bases in between. Germline V CDR1 and CDR2: SGDLS, YYNGEE. The CDR3 is 14 amino acids.

The genes are TRBV20-1 and TRBJ2-7; tentatively, D is TRBD2 (5 bases). The CDR3 loop spans 11 amino acids. V dropped 6 bases and J dropped 3 bases, with 9 bases sitting between them. CDR1 is DFQATT, CDR2 SNEGSKA, per germline (reference sequence). The CDR3 here is CSARSGYEQYF. The CDR3 DNA follows: TGCAGTGCCAGAAGCGGCTACGAGCAGTACTTC.

There are a few counts of this clone. This chain uses TRBV9 with TRBJ2-5, with 7 bases identical to TRBD2. V trimming: 3 bases; J trimming: 4 bases; junction bases outside the gene matches: 9. In germline, CDR1 is SGDLS, CDR2 YYNGEE. The CDR3 consists of 15 residues. CDR3 in amino acids: CASSALAGRGETQYF. The CDR3 nucleotides read TGTGCCAGCAGCGCCCTCGCAGGGAGGGGAGAGACCCAGTACTTC.

The chain employs TRBV12-3 or TRBV12-4 and TRBJ2-3, with D perhaps TRBD2 (5 bases). CDR3 length: 13 amino acids. Deletions cut 7 bases from V and 5 bases from J, with 13 bases between. The CDR3 reads CASKESGGDTQYF. CDR3 nucleotides: TGTGCCAGCAAGGAATCTGGAGGAGATACGCAGTATTTT.

The chain combines TRBV15 with TRBJ2-3; TRBD1 matches 8 bases. The ends lost 4 bases at V and 5 bases at J; junction bases unmatched: 5. There are 14 residues in the CDR3. From germline, CDR1 is LNHNV and CDR2 YYDKDF (reference sequence). For the CDR3, the DNA is TGTGCCACCAGCACAGGGGGCGGTGAAGATACGCAGTATTTT. Amino acid sequence: CATSTGGGEDTQYF.

V and J are TRBV28 and TRBJ2-5; tentative D call: TRBD2 (5 bases). V was clipped by 5 bases and J by 5 bases, with 12 bases between them. Per germline, CDR1 MDHEN and CDR2 SYDVKM. This CDR3 contains 13 residues. DNA for the CDR3: TGTGCCAGCAGTGGGGAGCGTGGGGAGACCCAGTACTTC. Translation: CASSGERGETQYF.

This sequence joins TRBV7-8 and TRBJ2-7; D is possibly TRBD1 (5 bases). The V gene lost 2 bases and the J gene lost 5 bases, with 16 bases spanning the gap. CDR3 length: 15 amino acids. Germline V gives CDR1 SGHVS, CDR2 FQNEAQ. In nucleotides, the CDR3 is TGTGCCAGCAGCTTACGACAGCGATTTCACCACGAGCAGTACTTC. Translated, it gives CASSLRQRFHHEQYF. The whole variable domain, remainder taken from reference TRBV7-8 and TRBJ2-7, is GAGVSQSPRYKVAKRGQDVALRCDPISGHVSLFWYQQALGQGPEFLTYFQNEAQLDKSGLPSDRFFAERPEGSVSTLKIQRTQQEDSAVYLCASSLRQRFHHEQYFGPGTRLTVT.

J is TRBJ2-5 and V is TRBV7-2, with D possibly being TRBD2 (6 bases). V was trimmed by 7 bases and J by 5 bases, leaving 17 bases between them. CDR1 is SGHTA and CDR2 is FQGNSA in the germline V gene. The CDR3 runs to 14 residues. CDR3 in amino acids: CASTRTGGAETQYF. As DNA, the CDR3 is TGTGCCAGCACCCGGACCGGCGGGGCCGAGACCCAGTACTTC.

The chain couples TRBV19 to TRBJ1-5; D is possibly TRBD1 (6 bases). Germline CDR1 is LNHDA and CDR2 is SQIVND (reference sequence). V was pared by 7 bases and J by 2 bases, with 9 bases between. This CDR3 contains 13 residues. The CDR3 sequence: CASTAGGNQPQHF. CDR3 DNA sequence: TGTGCCAGTACTGCAGGGGGCAATCAGCCCCAGCATTTT. The full variable domain, completed using reference TRBV19 and TRBJ1-5, is DGGITQSPKYLFRKEGQNVTLSCEQNLNHDAMYWYRQDPGQGLRLIYYSQIVNDFQKGDIAEGYSVSREKKESFPLTVTSAQKNPTAFYLCASTAGGNQPQHFGDGTRLSIL.

There are a few counts of this clone. V and J are TRBV4-1 and TRBJ1-2; D may be TRBD1 (5 bases). CDR1 is MGHRA, CDR2 YSYEKL, per germline. Trimming pared 0 bases from V and 8 bases from J, leaving 13 bases between. The CDR3 extends over 14 amino acids. CDR3 region: CASSQDRGSWGYTF. In DNA, the CDR3 is TGCGCCAGCAGCCAAGATAGGGGTAGCTGGGGCTACACCTTC.

The V gene is TRBV5-4, the J gene TRBJ2-3; 9 bases fit TRBD2. Germline CDR1 SGHNT, CDR2 YYREEE (reference sequence). This CDR3 is 16 amino acids long. J lost 0 bases, V lost 0 bases, and 2 bases had no gene match. For the CDR3, the DNA is TGTGCCAGCAGCTTGGCTCTAGCGGGGAGCACAGATACGCAGTATTTT. Protein product: CASSLALAGSTDTQYF.

This clone was observed once. This rearrangement joins TRBV25-1 to TRBJ2-5; D perhaps matches TRBD1 (6 bases). Per the germline V gene, CDR1 is MGHDK and CDR2 is SYGVNS. The CDR3 length is 15 residues. Trimming took off 0 bases at V and 9 bases at J, with 17 bases between the two ends. The CDR3 DNA reads as TGTGCCAGCAGTGAATATGAGGGGGTTCCCCGGCCCCAGTACTTC. This codes for CASSEYEGVPRPQYF.

The rearrangement links TRBV7-2 to TRBJ2-1; 16 bases fit TRBD2. Per the germline V gene, CDR1 is SGHTA and CDR2 is FQGNSA. The V and J ends lost 5 bases and 10 bases, in that order; junction bases with no gene match: 2. The CDR3 is 14 amino acids. The CDR3 region has the DNA TGTGCCAGCAGCCTGGGACTAGCGGGGGGGGAGCAGTTCTTC. Translation gives CASSLGLAGGEQFF.

This clone was seen ten or more times. This chain links TRBV18 with TRBJ1-2; D may be TRBD1 (6 bases). The V gene lost 4 bases and the J gene lost 2 bases, with 14 bases spanning the gap. CDR1 and CDR2 (germline): KGHSH, LQKENI. CDR3 length: 15 amino acids. The CDR3 region has the DNA TGTGCCAGCTCACGGGACACGGCATCCAACTATGGCTACACCTTC. Translation: CASSRDTASNYGYTF. Full variable domain (outside the CDR3, taken from reference TRBV18 and TRBJ1-2): NAGVMQNPRHLVRRRGQEARLRCSPMKGHSHVYWYRQLPEEGLKFMVYLQKENIIDESGMPKERFSAEFPKEGPSILRIQQVVRGDSAAYFCASSRDTASNYGYTFGSGTRLTVV.

The rearrangement uses TRBV7-8 and TRBJ1-2, with 7 bases lining up with TRBD1. V dropped 5 bases and J dropped 3; count of bases not matched to a gene: 3. The CDR3 is 13 residues long. The germline CDR1 and CDR2 sequences are SGHVS and FQNEAQ. CDR3 protein: CASSPGQYYGYTF. CDR3 DNA sequence: TGTGCCAGCAGCCCGGGACAGTACTATGGCTACACCTTC.

This clone came up a few times. The chain links TRBV2 to TRBJ1-2; TRBD1 might be the D (6 bases). The CDR3 sequence is 15 residues long. The V and J ends lost 0 bases and 4 bases respectively, with 12 bases between them. The germline CDR1 and CDR2 sequences are SNHLY and FYNNEI. CDR3 protein: CASSEALQGSYGYTF. The CDR3 DNA follows: TGTGCCAGCAGTGAAGCGCTTCAGGGGAGCTATGGCTACACCTTC.